This passage covers 19 T cell receptor beta chains from one sample sequenced in a study of long-term antiretroviral therapy in people with HIV. Researchers report immunoSEQ v3.0 was run at survey level. Repertoires were generated with immunoSEQ multiplex PCR, while TCRdb's copy carries only in-frame clones and drops some. In the table there are around 25,000 clones, more than 70% of which are singletons. Sequencing was performed on unsorted PBMCs, taken 3 years after starting antiretroviral therapy. The receptor set was obtained from a man in his late teens or twenties with HIV.

DNA of the CDR3: TGTGCCAGCAGCGTAGGGAACGGGTACTACAATGAGCAGTTCTTC. Residues: CASSVGNGYYNEQFF. The chain employs TRBV9 and TRBJ2-1; D not resolved. Between the trimmed V and J ends, which lost 0 bases and 3 bases, there was a span of 10 bases. Germline CDR1 is SGDLS and CDR2 is YYNGEE. The CDR3 has 15 amino acids.

The CDR3 region is CASTQDGYGYTF. The CDR3 DNA follows: TGTGCCAGCACGCAGGACGGTTATGGCTACACCTTC. This chain uses TRBV2 with TRBJ1-2; D remains ambiguous. CDR3 length: 12 amino acids. CDR1 is SNHLY and CDR2 is FYNNEI in the germline V gene. Trimming took 7 bases from V and 5 from J, leaving 11 bases between them.

Only a few counts were recorded for this clone. V is TRBV5-5 and J is TRBJ2-2, with D possibly matching TRBD1 (6 bases). The CDR3 length is 17 residues. The germline V gene encodes CDR1 SGHKS and CDR2 YYEKEE (reference sequence). V was pared by 0 bases and J by 4 bases, with 16 bases between. The CDR3 DNA is TGTGCCAGCAGCTTGGGCTTAGGACAGATTAGCACCGGGGAGCTGTTTTTT. Its translation: CASSLGLGQISTGELFF.

The chain recombines TRBV5-6 with TRBJ1-2; no clear D gene. With 3 bases removed from V and 6 bases from J, the gap between germline ends came to 6 bases. This CDR3 is built from 11 residues. CDR1 and CDR2 (germline): SGHDT, YYEEEE. This CDR3 is CASSSGDGYTF. The CDR3 nucleotides read TGTGCCAGCAGCTCCGGGGATGGCTACACCTTC.

The V gene is TRBV5-1, the J gene TRBJ2-1, with D tentatively TRBD1 (6 bases). CDR1 is SGHRS, CDR2 YFSETQ, per germline. This CDR3 spans 13 amino acids. The V and J ends lost 4 bases and 5 bases respectively, with 10 bases between them. This chain's CDR3 is CASSVRQDNEQFF. In DNA, the CDR3 is TGCGCCAGCAGCGTAAGACAGGACAATGAGCAGTTCTTC.

The CDR3 DNA reads as TGCGCCAGCAGTGAGAGTCTAGGACAGGGAGCAGATACGCAGTATTTT. Translating gives CASSESLGQGADTQYF. The chain recombines TRBV10-1 with TRBJ2-3; 8 bases map to TRBD1. The trim removed 2 bases at V and 4 bases at J, leaving 8 bases unmatched. Germline V CDR1 and CDR2: WNHNN, SYGVQD (reference sequence). The CDR3 is made up of 16 amino acids.

CDR3 DNA sequence: TGTGCCAGCAGCCCTGGTCGGGGGGATCCTAACTATGGCTACACCTTC. It yields the protein CASSPGRGDPNYGYTF. This rearrangement joins TRBV7-9 to TRBJ1-2, with D possibly TRBD1 on 5 matching bases. With 5 bases removed from V and 0 bases from J, the gap between germline ends came to 16 bases. There are 16 residues in the CDR3. Germline CDR1 is SEHNR and CDR2 is FQNEAQ (reference sequence).

The V call is TRBV29-1, the J call TRBJ2-3, with D possibly called TRBD1 or TRBD2 (6 bases each). Deletions cut 6 bases from V and 5 bases from J, with 12 bases between. Germline V CDR1 and CDR2: SQVTM, ANQGSEA. The CDR3 runs 12 residues. The DNA of the CDR3 is TGCAGCGTCGGGGGCCCGTTAGATACGCAGTATTTT. It codes for CSVGGPLDTQYF.

This clone came up once. The V and J genes are TRBV27 and TRBJ2-1; the D is unclear. The CDR3 runs 12 residues. The V end lost 6 bases, the J end lost 7 bases, and 10 bases lay between the germline ends. CDR1 and CDR2 from the germline V gene are MNHEY and SMNVEV (reference sequence). The CDR3 loop is CASSPPSNEQFF. CDR3 sequence (DNA): TGTGCCAGCAGCCCCCCGTCAAATGAGCAGTTCTTC.

The chain recombines TRBV29-1 with TRBJ2-5, with 9 bases lining up with TRBD2. Trimming removed 3 bases from V and 2 bases from J; junction bases left unmatched: 4. This CDR3 spans 14 amino acids. CDR1 is SQVTM, CDR2 ANQGSEA, per germline. CDR3 sequence (DNA): TGCAGCGTTGAGGCGGGGGGGGATCAAGAGACCCAGTACTTC. It is translated as CSVEAGGDQETQYF.

In this sample, this clone turned up a few times. The chain joins TRBV5-1 to TRBJ2-7, with D tentatively TRBD1 (6 bases). Germline CDR1 SGHRS, CDR2 YFSETQ. V gave up 2 bases and J gave up 7 bases, with 13 bases separating them. There are 13 residues in the CDR3. CDR3 region: CASSFRDKGEQYF. The DNA for the CDR3 is TGCGCCAGCAGCTTCCGGGACAAGGGGGAGCAGTACTTC. Complete variable domain (other parts from reference TRBV5-1 and TRBJ2-7): KAGVTQTPRYLIKTRGQQVTLSCSPISGHRSVSWYQQTPGQGLQFLFEYFSETQRNKGNFPGRFSGRQFSNSRSEMNVSTLELGDSALYLCASSFRDKGEQYFGPGTRLTVT.

The rearrangement links TRBV10-3 to TRBJ2-6, with TRBD1 matching 9 bases. Germline assignment: CDR1 ENHRY and CDR2 SYGVKD. V lost 10 bases and J lost 0; bases outside the gene matches: 10. The CDR3 length is 17 residues. The DNA of the CDR3 is TGTGCCACCGATCTGGGACAGGGCCCCTCTGGGGCCAACGTCCTGACTTTC. Its translation: CATDLGQGPSGANVLTF.

J is TRBJ2-5 and V is TRBV7-9; D ambiguous. The CDR3 length is 16 residues. Trimming removed 1 base from V and 0 bases from J, with 12 bases in between. Per germline, CDR1 SEHNR and CDR2 FQNEAQ (reference sequence). Written as DNA, the CDR3 is TGTGCCAGCAGCTTAGTTCTGATTGAGTACCAAGAGACCCAGTACTTC. The encoded protein is CASSLVLIEYQETQYF.

This chain uses TRBV28 with TRBJ1-5; D call uncertain. V dropped 10 bases and J dropped 0 bases, with 10 bases sitting between them. The CDR3 is made up of 13 amino acids. The germline V gene has CDR1 MDHEN and CDR2 SYDVKM. The CDR3 nucleotides are TGTGCCATTCGAGAAAATAGCAATCAGCCCCAGCATTTT. This sequence encodes CAIRENSNQPQHF.

The chain joins TRBV5-1 to TRBJ2-5; TRBD2 matches at 7 bases. The V gene's germline CDR1 is SGHRS and CDR2 YFSETQ. Unmatched junction bases numbered 7, after V lost 0 bases and J lost 5 bases. The CDR3 extends over 15 amino acids. CDR3 DNA: TGCGCCAGCAGCTTGGCCAGCGGGGTCGGGGAGACCCAGTACTTC. Translated: CASSLASGVGETQYF.

As DNA, the CDR3 is TGCAGCGTTGTGGCTCACCTGAACACTGAAGCTTTCTTT. Its translation: CSVVAHLNTEAFF. The chain has TRBV29-1 and TRBJ1-1; the D is unclear. Germline V lookup: CDR1 SQVTM, CDR2 ANQGSEA. The CDR3 has 13 amino acids. V was pared by 4 bases and J by 0 bases, with 9 bases between.

This chain connects TRBV2 to TRBJ2-1, with TRBD2 identical over 8 bases. The CDR3 consists of 15 residues. V dropped 4 bases and J dropped 7; count of bases not matched to a gene: 9. Germline V CDR1 and CDR2: SNHLY, FYNNEI. The CDR3: CASSAIPGGLNEQFF. The CDR3 bases are TGTGCCAGCAGTGCCATCCCGGGGGGGCTTAATGAGCAGTTCTTC.

The chain recombines TRBV27 with TRBJ2-2, with D possibly being TRBD2 (6 bases). The germline CDR1 and CDR2 sequences are MNHEY and SMNVEV (reference sequence). This CDR3 contains 17 residues. The ends were cut back, 2 bases at V and 1 base at J, with 14 bases in the middle. DNA for the CDR3: TGTGCCAGCAGTTTAATCTCGGGGGTGGTGAACACCGGGGAGCTGTTTTTT. The encoded protein is CASSLISGVVNTGELFF.

The chain joins TRBV6-5 to TRBJ1-2; D perhaps matches TRBD1 (5 bases). The germline gives CDR1 MNHEY, CDR2 SVGAGI. V was trimmed by 4 bases and J by 4 bases, leaving 16 bases between them. CDR3 size: 15 residues. CDR3 bases: TGTGCCAGCAGTTCCCTTGGAGGGGAATCCTATGGCTACACCTTC. Translating gives CASSSLGGESYGYTF.